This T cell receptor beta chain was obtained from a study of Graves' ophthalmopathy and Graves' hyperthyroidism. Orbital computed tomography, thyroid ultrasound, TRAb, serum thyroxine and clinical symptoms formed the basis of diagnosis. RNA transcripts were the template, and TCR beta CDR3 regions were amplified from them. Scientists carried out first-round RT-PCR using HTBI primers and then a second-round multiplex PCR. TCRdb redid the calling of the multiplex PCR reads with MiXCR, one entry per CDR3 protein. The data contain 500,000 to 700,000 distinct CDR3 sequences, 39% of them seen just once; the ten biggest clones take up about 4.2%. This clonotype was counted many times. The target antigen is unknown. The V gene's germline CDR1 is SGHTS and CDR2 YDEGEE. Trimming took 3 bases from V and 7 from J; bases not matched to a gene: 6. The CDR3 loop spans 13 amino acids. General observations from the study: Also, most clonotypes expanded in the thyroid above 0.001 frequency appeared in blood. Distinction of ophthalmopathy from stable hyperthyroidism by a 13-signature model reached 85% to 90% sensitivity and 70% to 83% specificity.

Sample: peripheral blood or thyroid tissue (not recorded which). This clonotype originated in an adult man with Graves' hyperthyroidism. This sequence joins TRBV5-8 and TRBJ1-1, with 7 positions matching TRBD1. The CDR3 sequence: CASSWGQTLEAFF. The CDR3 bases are TGTGCCAGCAGCTGGGGACAGACTCTTGAAGCTTTCTTT.